The table lists the clone carrying this TCR beta chain with a count of one. Germline values: CDR1 SEHNR, CDR2 FQNEAQ (reference sequence). Trimming took off 5 bases at V and 4 bases at J, with 14 bases between the two ends. The CDR3 totals 14 residues. The sample belongs to a study of blood T cell repertoires in COVID-19. Overall study: COVID-19 samples collected from the United States, Italy and Spain covered acute and convalescent phases. PBMCs, B-cell-depleted T cells, or T cells provided the cDNA or gDNA that made up the material.

Authors' analysis steps: Estimates of nucleated cell counts were drawn from the amplification of reference gene primers. Repertoires were generated with immunoSEQ multiplex PCR, while TCRdb's copy carries only in-frame clones and drops some. D and trimming come from the DNA, and the V and J calls and clone size come from that table. The sample has about 94,000 clones; about 89% are singletons. V and J are TRBV7-9 and TRBJ1-1, with D perhaps matching TRBD1 (5 bases). The sequenced sample consisted of peripheral blood. The clonotype originates from a human donor with acute or convalescent COVID-19. The donor label of this sample is uncertain. CDR3 in DNA: TGTGCCAGCAGCATAACTCAGGGCGGCACTGAAGCTTTCTTT. Amino acids: CASSITQGGTEAFF.